This TCR beta chain was sequenced during a study of T-cell reconstitution after alpha-beta-depleted transplantation in children. This clonotype was detected only a few times. Its antigen is not identified. Germline V gene sequence: CDR1 SGDLS, CDR2 YYNGEE. CDR3 size: 14 residues. V dropped 1 base and J dropped 8; count of bases not matched to a gene: 3. Broader study findings: It was surviving recipient T cells and thymic progenitors that gave some patients high TCRbeta diversity at day 60. Several hundred graft clones that had expanded were reportedly the source of alpha-beta T cells about two months after transplant. Newly produced T cells mostly provided counts and TCRbeta diversity after one year, as hyperexpanded clones declined.

Unique molecular identifiers were incorporated when the TCRbeta library was constructed. TCRdb re-analysed the PCR reads in MiXCR, keeping a single row per CDR3 protein. The sample includes roughly 790,000 distinct CDR3 sequences, 15% to 20% seen only once; the top ten take around 5.3%. This specimen was PBMCs, mostly from graft donor cells, taken 360 days after TCRalphabeta/CD19-depleted stem cell transplant. This sequence joins TRBV9 and TRBJ2-1, with 10 bases that match TRBD2. The origin of this receptor is a male patient younger than 18 who had a stem cell transplant for acute lymphoblastic leukemia, so the T cells may come from the graft donor. The DNA of the CDR3 is TGTGCCAGCAGCGTATTCGGACTAGCGGATGAGCAGTTCTTC. Its translation: CASSVFGLADEQFF.